The 27 T cell receptor beta chains in this list originate from one sample, sequenced in a study of blood T cells in healthy people across ages. Primed by a sample-barcoded 5' primer and a J-beta primer mix, a second PCR proceeded for about 7 to 12 cycles. TCRdb itself ran the 5' RACE reads through MiXCR, one entry per CDR3 protein. In the table there are 500,000 to 600,000 distinct CDR3 sequences, approximately 25% of which are singletons. Sequencing was done on a sample of blood. Receptors originate from a woman in her 70s in good health.

The J gene is TRBJ1-2, the V gene TRBV7-3; D remains unclear. V lost 0 bases, J lost 4 bases, and 12 bases lay in between. The CDR3 length is 15 residues. The germline CDR1 and CDR2 sequences are SGHTA and FQGTGA. The CDR3 DNA is TGTGCCAGCAGCTTAACGGGCGGCGAATCCTATGGCTACACCTTC. This codes for CASSLTGGESYGYTF.

Points on this clonotype: At one boundary the junction diverges from the germline segment, which might be a read error. This chain uses TRBV20-1 with TRBJ2-5, with TRBD1 matching 7 bases. Germline V gene data show CDR1 as DFQATT and CDR2 as SNEGSKA (reference sequence). The CDR3 totals 14 residues. This CDR3 reads CSARPRQGQKTQYF. CDR3 nucleotides: TGCAGTGCTAGACCTAGACAGGGCCAAAAGACCCAGTACTTC.

This clonotype was observed a few times. The chain has TRBV5-1 and TRBJ2-1; no clear D gene. Trimming took 4 bases from V and 4 from J, leaving 9 bases between them. This CDR3 is 13 amino acids long. The germline gives CDR1 SGHRS, CDR2 YFSETQ. Here the CDR3 DNA reads TGCGCCAGCAGCCCCCCGGAATACAATGAGCAGTTCTTC. Protein product: CASSPPEYNEQFF.

The J gene is TRBJ1-4, the V gene TRBV4-3; perhaps TRBD1 as D (5 bases). This CDR3 has 13 amino acids. Germline V gene data show CDR1 as LGHNA and CDR2 as YSLEER. V was shortened by 1 base and J by 15 bases, with 15 bases between the two germline ends. The CDR3 region has the DNA TGCGCCAGCAGCCAAGCTAAGAGGGGTTCGGTGTTTTTT. Protein sequence: CASSQAKRGSVFF.

Ten or more counts support this clonotype. The chain links TRBV5-1 to TRBJ2-5; 8 bases match TRBD1. V was pared by 4 bases and J by 6 bases, with 14 bases of the junction left unmatched. Germline V CDR1 and CDR2: SGHRS, YFSETQ. The CDR3 contains 16 residues. The DNA for the CDR3 is TGCGCCAGCAGCCCGGAGGTATTGACAGGGGAGAAGACCCAGTACTTC. This encodes CASSPEVLTGEKTQYF. The whole variable domain, filled in from reference TRBV5-1 and TRBJ2-5, reads KAGVTQTPRYLIKTRGQQVTLSCSPISGHRSVSWYQQTPGQGLQFLFEYFSETQRNKGNFPGRFSGRQFSNSRSEMNVSTLELGDSALYLCASSPEVLTGEKTQYFGPGTRLLVL.

This clonotype turned up a few times. V is TRBV2 and J is TRBJ2-3; D gene uncertain. V gave up 6 bases and J gave up 5 bases, with 12 bases separating them. The CDR3 is made up of 13 amino acids. Germline V gene data show CDR1 as SNHLY and CDR2 as FYNNEI. CDR3 residues: CASSATRGDTQYF. In nucleotides, the CDR3 is TGTGCCAGCAGCGCCACTCGTGGAGATACGCAGTATTTT.

This clonotype came up a few times. V usage is TRBV25-1 and J usage is TRBJ2-2, with D possibly TRBD1 on 6 matching bases. The germline CDR1 and CDR2 sequences are MGHDK and SYGVNS. The CDR3 loop spans 12 amino acids. V was shortened by 3 bases and J by 7 bases, with 6 bases between the two germline ends. The CDR3 region is CASSETGGELFF. The CDR3 DNA reads as TGTGCCAGCAGTGAGACAGGCGGGGAGCTGTTTTTT.

This clonotype has just a few counts. The chain uses TRBV18 and TRBJ1-1, with 9 bases fitting TRBD1. V trimming: 2 bases; J trimming: 7 bases; junction bases outside the gene matches: 5. The CDR3 is made up of 14 amino acids. The germline V gene has CDR1 KGHSH and CDR2 LQKENI. Here the CDR3 reads CASSPSTGGLEAFF. CDR3 coding DNA: TGTGCCAGCTCACCATCGACAGGGGGTCTTGAAGCTTTCTTT.

This clonotype was detected ten times or more. V and J are TRBV28 and TRBJ1-5; tentative D call: TRBD1 (5 bases). The V gene's germline CDR1 is MDHEN and CDR2 SYDVKM. V gave up 2 bases and J gave up 1 base, with 6 bases separating them. This CDR3 contains 14 residues. The CDR3: CASSLGQSNQPQHF. Here the CDR3 DNA reads TGTGCCAGCAGTTTAGGACAAAGCAATCAGCCCCAGCATTTT.

The rearrangement links TRBV7-3 to TRBJ2-7; no definite D call. Germline-derived CDR1 and CDR2 are SGHTA and FQGTGA. V lost 5 bases and J lost 5, with 13 bases in between. CDR3 length: 13 amino acids. The CDR3 DNA sequence: TGTGCCAGCAGCACAGACCTTGGCGACGAGCAGTACTTC. Translation gives CASSTDLGDEQYF.

This clonotype was counted only a few times. This chain links TRBV29-1 with TRBJ2-7; 8 positions match TRBD1. The V segment lost 8 bases and the J segment 2 bases; nucleotides outside the gene matches: 8. The germline V gene encodes CDR1 SQVTM and CDR2 ANQGSEA. The CDR3 has 13 residues. In DNA form, the CDR3 reads TGCAGCTTACGACAGGGGATTCCCTACGAGCAGTACTTC. It is translated as CSLRQGIPYEQYF.

The rearrangement links TRBV28 to TRBJ1-4; tentatively, D is TRBD1 (6 bases). V shed 11 bases and J shed 8 bases, with 15 bases lying between them. Germline V gives CDR1 MDHEN, CDR2 SYDVKM. CDR3 length: 12 residues. As DNA, the CDR3 is TGTGCCGAAACAGGGAGGGACGAAAAACTGTTTTTT. Translation: CAETGRDEKLFF.

This clonotype was counted between two and nine times. This chain uses TRBV7-2 with TRBJ2-5; 10 bases are a match to TRBD1. This CDR3 is 15 amino acids long. With 0 bases clipped from V and 3 bases from J, the junction kept 1 base outside the gene matches. From germline, CDR1 is SGHTA and CDR2 FQGNSA. The CDR3 spells CASSLATGGEETQYF. CDR3 DNA: TGTGCCAGCAGCTTAGCGACAGGGGGCGAAGAGACCCAGTACTTC.

CDR3 sequence: CASSQERRTEAFF. CDR3 DNA sequence: TGCGCCAGCAGCCAAGAGAGACGGACTGAAGCTTTCTTT. The chain employs TRBV4-1 and TRBJ1-1; D not resolved. The CDR3 loop spans 13 amino acids. CDR1 is MGHRA, CDR2 YSYEKL, per germline. V was trimmed by 0 bases and J by 5 bases, leaving 7 bases between them.

This clonotype was observed a handful of times. The J gene is TRBJ2-5, the V gene TRBV29-1; 12 bases fit TRBD1. This CDR3 has 18 residues. With 6 bases clipped from V and 3 bases from J, the junction kept 17 bases outside the gene matches. The germline V gene has CDR1 SQVTM and CDR2 ANQGSEA. The CDR3 DNA reads as TGCAGCGTCAGGGGGACAGGGGGCGGGAGTTTGCTGGAAGAGACCCAGTACTTC. Its translation is CSVRGTGGGSLLEETQYF.

This clonotype was picked up a small number of times. CDR3 DNA: TGTGCCAGCAGCTTTGGGGGCGCAGGGGAGACCCAGTACTTC. Its translation: CASSFGGAGETQYF. This chain uses TRBV7-9 with TRBJ2-5; possibly TRBD1 for D (6 bases). V lost 3 bases and J 5 bases, leaving 13 bases between the germline ends. This CDR3 is built from 14 residues. CDR1 and CDR2 (germline): SEHNR, FQNEAQ (reference sequence).

The chain employs TRBV6-5 and TRBJ2-5; no clear D. This CDR3 spans 15 amino acids. Germline V CDR1 and CDR2: MNHEY, SVGAGI. Trimming removed 5 bases from V and 5 bases from J, with 18 bases in between. The CDR3 DNA is TGTGCCAGCAGTCGGGCGCCGGCAAAAGTCGAGACCCAGTACTTC. The encoded protein is CASSRAPAKVETQYF.

This clonotype was observed a few times. The genes are TRBV12-3 or TRBV12-4 and TRBJ1-2, with 7 bases that match TRBD1. The CDR3 loop spans 14 amino acids. Trimming cost V 4 bases and J 7 bases; bases outside gene matches: 9. CDR3 loop: CASSYDRVGGGYTF. CDR3 in DNA: TGTGCCAGCAGTTATGACAGGGTTGGGGGTGGCTACACCTTC.

V is TRBV20-1 and J is TRBJ1-4, with D uncertain. CDR3 length equals 15 residues. The V and J ends lost 1 base and 6 bases respectively, with 15 bases between them. Germline CDR1 and CDR2: DFQATT and SNEGSKA (reference sequence). CDR3 sequence: CSARAKTLWDEKLFF. The CDR3 coding sequence is TGCAGTGCTAGAGCAAAGACCCTTTGGGATGAAAAACTGTTTTTT.

Here the CDR3 reads CASSPNGASSEKLFF. The CDR3 DNA follows: TGTGCCAGCAGCCCCAATGGGGCGAGTAGTGAAAAACTGTTTTTT. The V call is TRBV7-2, the J call TRBJ1-4, with TRBD1 as a possible D gene (5 bases). This CDR3 has 15 residues. Trimming pared 5 bases from V and 7 bases from J, leaving 17 bases between. Germline V gene sequence: CDR1 SGHTA, CDR2 FQGNSA.

The V gene is TRBV3-1, the J gene TRBJ2-1; D may be TRBD1 or TRBD2 (7 bases each). The J call may be in error: the DNA end matches TRBJ2-5 better. Germline V gene lookup returns CDR1 LGHDT and CDR2 YNNKEL (reference sequence). This CDR3 has 16 residues. CDR3 DNA sequence: TGTGCCAGCAGCCAAGATTTGGCAGGGGGAGGGGAGACCCAGTACTTC. Protein product: CASSQDLAGGGETQYF.

This clonotype showed up just a few times. This chain uses TRBV7-9 with TRBJ2-1; D remains ambiguous. V gave up 0 bases and J gave up 5 bases, with 5 bases separating them. Per the germline V gene, CDR1 is SEHNR and CDR2 is FQNEAQ (reference sequence). The CDR3 runs to 13 residues. Written as DNA, the CDR3 is TGTGCCAGCAGCTTAGCTCCTGACAATGAGCAGTTCTTC. The encoded protein is CASSLAPDNEQFF.

This clonotype was seen a few times. The rearrangement links TRBV7-9 to TRBJ2-7; D may be TRBD2 (6 bases). Germline V gene data show CDR1 as SEHNR and CDR2 as FQNEAQ (reference sequence). The ends were cut back, 2 bases at V and 5 bases at J, with 13 bases in the middle. CDR3 length equals 14 residues. CDR3 sequence: CASSLHGGEDEQYF. The CDR3 DNA sequence: TGTGCCAGCAGCTTACACGGAGGGGAGGACGAGCAGTACTTC.

The V call is TRBV12-3 or TRBV12-4, the J call TRBJ2-3; 9 nucleotides agree with TRBD2. Unmatched junction bases numbered 8, after V lost 6 bases and J lost 1 base. This CDR3 spans 16 amino acids. In DNA form, the CDR3 reads TGTGCCAGCAGGGCCGCAGCGGGGGGACGCACAGATACGCAGTATTTT. Its translation is CASRAAAGGRTDTQYF.

A remark on this clonotype: Its ends do not fully match the called genes, so a read error is possible. V and J are TRBV2 and TRBJ2-4; D unclear. This CDR3 is 16 amino acids long. Germline assignment: CDR1 SNHLY and CDR2 FYNNEI. This CDR3 is CASSEDPGVAKNIQYF. As DNA, the CDR3 is TGCGCCAGCAGTGAAGATCCGGGTGTTGCCAAAAACATTCAGTACTTC.

The V call is TRBV7-2, the J call TRBJ2-2, with 12 bases identical to TRBD2. Germline V CDR1 and CDR2: SGHTA, FQGNSA. Losses at the gene ends were 1 base for V and 5 bases for J; bases not matched to a gene: 5. The CDR3 length is 17 residues. CDR3 bases: TGTGCCAGCAGCTTAGTGAGGACTAGCGGGGTGACCGGGGAGCTGTTTTTT. This encodes CASSLVRTSGVTGELFF.

This clonotype was picked up one time. This chain links TRBV20-1 with TRBJ2-5; D unclear. The CDR3 loop spans 13 amino acids. V lost 0 bases and J lost 5, with 10 bases in between. Germline values: CDR1 DFQATT, CDR2 SNEGSKA (reference sequence). CDR3 bases: TGCAGTGCTAGAGATCCCCGACGGGAGACCCAGTACTTC. It encodes CSARDPRRETQYF.